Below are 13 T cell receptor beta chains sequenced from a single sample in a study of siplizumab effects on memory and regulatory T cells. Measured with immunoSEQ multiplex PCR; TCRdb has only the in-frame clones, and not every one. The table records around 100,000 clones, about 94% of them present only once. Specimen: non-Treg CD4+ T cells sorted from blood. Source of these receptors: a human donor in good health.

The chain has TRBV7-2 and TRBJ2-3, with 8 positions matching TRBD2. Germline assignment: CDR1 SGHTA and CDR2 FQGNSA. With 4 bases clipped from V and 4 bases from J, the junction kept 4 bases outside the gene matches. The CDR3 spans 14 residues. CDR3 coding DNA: TGTGCCAGCAGCTCGGGACTAGTGGCAGATACGCAGTATTTT. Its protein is CASSSGLVADTQYF.

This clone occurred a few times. The CDR3 region is CAWSVFPVMNTEAFF. The CDR3 bases are TGTGCCTGGAGTGTATTCCCGGTCATGAACACTGAAGCTTTCTTT. The chain carries TRBV30 and TRBJ1-1; D ambiguous. V was shortened by 0 bases and J by 0 bases, with 11 bases between the two germline ends. Germline loops: CDR1 GTSNPN, CDR2 SVGIG (reference sequence). The CDR3 totals 15 residues.

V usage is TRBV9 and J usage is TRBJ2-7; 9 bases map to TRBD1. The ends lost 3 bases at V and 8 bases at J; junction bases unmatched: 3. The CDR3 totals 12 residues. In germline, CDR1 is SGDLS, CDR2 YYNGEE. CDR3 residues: CASSAGQGKQYF. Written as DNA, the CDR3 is TGTGCCAGCAGCGCGGGACAGGGTAAGCAGTACTTC.

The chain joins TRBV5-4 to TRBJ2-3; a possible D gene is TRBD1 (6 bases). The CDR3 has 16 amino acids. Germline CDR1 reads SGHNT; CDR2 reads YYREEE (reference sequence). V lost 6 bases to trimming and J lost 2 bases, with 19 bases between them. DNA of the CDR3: TGTGCCAGCACCCCGGATCCGGGACAAAACACAGATACGCAGTATTTT. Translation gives CASTPDPGQNTDTQYF.

In DNA form, the CDR3 reads TGTGCCAGCAGTTTGGCGGGGGGGCGGTTTTCAGATACGCAGTATTTT. Amino acids: CASSLAGGRFSDTQYF. The chain joins TRBV7-2 to TRBJ2-3; 9 bases fit TRBD2. Trimming cost V 6 bases and J 4 bases; bases outside gene matches: 11. In germline, CDR1 is SGHTA, CDR2 FQGNSA. The CDR3 covers 16 residues.

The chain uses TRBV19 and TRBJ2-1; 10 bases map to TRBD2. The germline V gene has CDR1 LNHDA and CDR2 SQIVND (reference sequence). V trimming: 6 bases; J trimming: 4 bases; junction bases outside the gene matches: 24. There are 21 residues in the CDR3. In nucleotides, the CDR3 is TGTGCCAGTAGCCCGACCTATCTAGCGGGAGCGATAGGAGGGGGTTACAATGAGCAGTTCTTC. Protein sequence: CASSPTYLAGAIGGGYNEQFF.

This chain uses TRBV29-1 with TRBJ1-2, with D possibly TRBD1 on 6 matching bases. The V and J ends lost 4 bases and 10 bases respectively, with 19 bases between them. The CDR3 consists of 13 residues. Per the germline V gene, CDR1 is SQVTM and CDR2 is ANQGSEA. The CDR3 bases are TGCAGCGTTGTGGCGGGGGGCACGCTCCCCTACACCTTC. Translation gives CSVVAGGTLPYTF.

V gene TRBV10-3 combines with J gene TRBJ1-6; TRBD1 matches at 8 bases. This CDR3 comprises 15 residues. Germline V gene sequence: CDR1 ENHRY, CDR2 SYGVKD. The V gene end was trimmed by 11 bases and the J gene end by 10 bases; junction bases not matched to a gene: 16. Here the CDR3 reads CAAATTGVQGSPLHF. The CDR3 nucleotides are TGTGCCGCCGCAACGACAGGGGTCCAAGGATCACCCCTCCACTTT.

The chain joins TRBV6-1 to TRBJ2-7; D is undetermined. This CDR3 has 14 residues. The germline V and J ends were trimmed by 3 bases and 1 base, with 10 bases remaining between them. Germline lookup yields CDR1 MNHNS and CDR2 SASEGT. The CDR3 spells CASSDQSGSYEQYF. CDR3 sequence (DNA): TGTGCCAGCAGTGACCAATCTGGGTCCTACGAGCAGTACTTC.

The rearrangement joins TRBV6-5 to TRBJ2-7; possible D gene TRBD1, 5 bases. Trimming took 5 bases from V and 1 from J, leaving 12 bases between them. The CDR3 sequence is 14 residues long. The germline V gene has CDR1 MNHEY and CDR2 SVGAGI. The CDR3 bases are TGTGCCAGCAGTCAGGACACCGGATCCTACGAGCAGTACTTC. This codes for CASSQDTGSYEQYF.

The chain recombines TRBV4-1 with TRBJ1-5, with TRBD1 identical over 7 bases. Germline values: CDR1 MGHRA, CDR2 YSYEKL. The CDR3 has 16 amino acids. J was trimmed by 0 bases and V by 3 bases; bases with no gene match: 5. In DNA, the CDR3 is TGCGCCAGCAGCCAGGACAGGCTATTTAGCAATCAGCCCCAGCATTTT. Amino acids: CASSQDRLFSNQPQHF.

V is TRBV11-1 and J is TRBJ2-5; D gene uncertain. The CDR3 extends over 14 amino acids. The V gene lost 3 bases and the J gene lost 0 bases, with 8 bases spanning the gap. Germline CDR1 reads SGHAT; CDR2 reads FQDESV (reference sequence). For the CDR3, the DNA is TGTGCCAGCAGCTTCGGCCAGCACCAAGAGACCCAGTACTTC. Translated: CASSFGQHQETQYF.

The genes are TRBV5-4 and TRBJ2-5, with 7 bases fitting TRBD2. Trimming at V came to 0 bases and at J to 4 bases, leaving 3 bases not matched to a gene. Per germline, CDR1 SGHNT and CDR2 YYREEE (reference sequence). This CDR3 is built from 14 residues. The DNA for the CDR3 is TGTGCCAGCAGCTTGGGGGGGAGGGGAGAGACCCAGTACTTC. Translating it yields CASSLGGRGETQYF.